Listed below are T cell receptor beta chains from one sample, sequenced in a study of blood T cell repertoires in COVID-19. This table comes from immunoSEQ multiplex PCR, and its TCRdb copy is limited to in-frame clones, with some not included. The sample consists of around 230,000 clones, almost 85% of them appearing once. Sequenced material: PBMCs or T cells enriched from blood (not recorded which). These receptors were taken from a man in his forties or fifties who had recovered from COVID-19. CDR3s include the opening cysteine and the closing phenylalanine or tryptophan. The order of the fields is D gene, V gene, clone size, J gene, CDR3 DNA, CDR3 protein. D genes are given only for firm matches. Only some rows state a clone size, as once, few, many or a class for expanded clones.

>NA|TRBV9|NA|TRBJ1-6
TGTGCCAGCAGCGGGGACACAAGGGATTCACCCCTCCACTTT
CASSGDTRDSPLHF
>NA|TRBV5-4|NA|TRBJ1-2
TGTGCCAGCAGCTTGGGCCCCTACGGTGGCTACACCTTC
CASSLGPYGGYTF
>TRBD2|TRBV30|NA|TRBJ2-5
TGTGCCTGCAAAAGGGCGGGGGGCCGTGAGACCCAGTACTTC
CACKRAGGRETQYF
>TRBD1|TRBV29-1|NA|TRBJ1-1
TGCAGCGTCCGGACAGGGGGAGAAGCTTTCTTT
CSVRTGGEAFF
>NA|TRBV15|NA|TRBJ2-5
TGTGCCACCAGCAGAGATCTGGAGACCCAGTACTTC
CATSRDLETQYF
>TRBD2|TRBV10-3|NA|TRBJ2-1
TGTGCCATCAGTGAGTCGACGGGGCTAGCGGGGTACAATGAGCAGTTCTTC
CAISESTGLAGYNEQFF
>NA|TRBV3-1/TRBV3-2|NA|TRBJ1-6
TGTGCCAGCAGCCAGGACACGGATAAGACCCTCCACTTT
CASSQDTDKTLHF
>NA|TRBV30|NA|TRBJ1-2
TGTGCCGGAACAGGGCCCCCCGTCTATGGCTACACCTTC
CAGTGPPVYGYTF
>NA|TRBV27|NA|TRBJ2-7
TGTGCCAGCAGTAAGAGTCCGCGCTCCTACGAGCAGTACTTC
CASSKSPRSYEQYF
>TRBD1|TRBV3-1/TRBV3-2|NA|TRBJ1-3
TGTGCCAGCAGCCAAGACCGGACAGGGGTCGGAAACACCATATATTTT
CASSQDRTGVGNTIYF
>NA|TRBV16|NA|TRBJ1-1
TGTGCCAGCAGCCAATCGAGTATCCGAGGAGCTTTCTTT
CASSQSSIRGAFF
>NA|TRBV20-1|NA|TRBJ2-5
TGCAGTGCTAGTTCAGGGGAAGAGACCCAGTACTTC
CSASSGEETQYF
>NA|TRBV20-1|NA|TRBJ2-3
TGCAGTGCTAGTCCAGCGGGCACAGATACGCAGTATTTT
CSASPAGTDTQYF
>NA|TRBV18|NA|TRBJ1-6
TGTGCCAGCTCAGTACAGATACAGAATTCACCCCTCCACTTT
CASSVQIQNSPLHF
>NA|TRBV18|NA|TRBJ1-5
TGTGCCAGCTCAGCGACGGGGAGCAATCAGCCCCAGCATTTT
CASSATGSNQPQHF
>NA|TRBV4-1|NA|TRBJ2-7
TGCGCCAGCAGCCCAGGTCCAACAGGTTACGAGCAGTACTTC
CASSPGPTGYEQYF
>NA|TRBV4-2|once|TRBJ1-2
TGTGCCAGCAGCCGAGGTGTGAGGGATGGCTACACCTTC
CASSRGVRDGYTF
>NA|TRBV27|NA|TRBJ1-1
TGTGCCAGCAGTTCAGACCCCGGCGGCACTGAAGCTTTCTTT
CASSSDPGGTEAFF
>NA|TRBV10-3|NA|TRBJ1-3
TGTGCCATCGGGGACATCAACTCTGGAAACACCATATATTTT
CAIGDINSGNTIYF
>TRBD1|TRBV18|NA|TRBJ2-7
TGTGCCAGCTCACCACCGGGACAGGGGGAGATCGAGCAGTACTTC
CASSPPGQGEIEQYF
>TRBD2|TRBV4-1|once|TRBJ2-5
TGCGCCAGCAAAGGACTAGCGGGGACTCGGACCCAGTACTTC
CASKGLAGTRTQYF
>TRBD1|TRBV6-5|once|TRBJ1-1
TGTGCCAGCAGGAATGTGGACAGGGGGCTTGCTTTCTTT
CASRNVDRGLAFF
>NA|TRBV5-1|few|TRBJ1-1
TGCGCCAGCAGCTTACAGGGTTTCACTGAAGCTTTCTTT
CASSLQGFTEAFF
>NA|TRBV6-5|once|TRBJ1-6
TGTGCCAGCAGTTTGGGGCAGTCCAATTCACCCCTCCACTTT
CASSLGQSNSPLHF
>TRBD1|TRBV27|NA|TRBJ2-5
TGTGCCACGCTCTACGTGCGAACGAGGGGCCACAGACAGGGACAGACCCAGTACTTC
CATLYVRTRGHRQGQTQYF
>NA|TRBV2|NA|TRBJ2-5
TGTGCCAGCAGTCGGCGGAGAGAGACCCAGTACTTC
CASSRRRETQYF
>TRBD2|TRBV6-6|NA|TRBJ2-3
TGTGCCAGCACTTACCGGGGGGGTGGGTCAGATACGCAGTATTTT
CASTYRGGGSDTQYF
>NA|TRBV9|NA|TRBJ2-7
TGTGCCAGCAGCGATAACTACGAGCAGTACTTC
CASSDNYEQYF
>TRBD2|TRBV6-5|NA|TRBJ2-1
TGTGCCAGCAGTCTTAGCGGGAGGGTTTACAATGAGCAGTTCTTC
CASSLSGRVYNEQFF
>TRBD1|TRBV5-8|NA|TRBJ2-7
TGTGCCAGCAGCTTGGCCCCAGGGGGCTACGAGCAGTACTTC
CASSLAPGGYEQYF
>NA|TRBV7-9|NA|TRBJ1-2
TGTGCCAGCAGCCCCTGGGGGGACTTAGCTAACTATGGCTACACCTTC
CASSPWGDLANYGYTF
>NA|TRBV27|NA|TRBJ2-7
TGTGCCAGCAGCCCCCTAAGGGGCTCGCACTACGAGCAGTACTTC
CASSPLRGSHYEQYF
>NA|TRBV2|NA|TRBJ2-7
TGTGCCAGCAGTGTGGGCAGGTACTCCTACGAGCAGTACTTC
CASSVGRYSYEQYF
>TRBD2|TRBV11-2|NA|TRBJ2-7
TGTGCCAGCAGCCTGGCTAGCGGGCCTCCGTACGAGCAGTACTTC
CASSLASGPPYEQYF
>NA|TRBV4-2|NA|TRBJ2-5
TGTGCCAGCAGCCAAGATTATAACAGGGTAGAGACCCAGTACTTC
CASSQDYNRVETQYF
>TRBD1|TRBV5-4|NA|TRBJ1-3
TGTGCCAGCAGCTTAGAACCGGGACAGGGTGGGAACACCATATATTTT
CASSLEPGQGGNTIYF
>NA|TRBV2|NA|TRBJ2-7
TGTGCCAGCAGAGGGGATGCCTACGAGCAGTACTTC
CASRGDAYEQYF
>NA|TRBV4-1|NA|TRBJ2-1
TGCGCCAGCAGCATTCGACTGTACAATGAGCAGTTCTTC
CASSIRLYNEQFF
>TRBD1|TRBV7-9|NA|TRBJ2-3
TGTGCCAGCAGGCCCAACAGGGGGCGGATAGAAGATACGCAGTATTTT
CASRPNRGRIEDTQYF
>NA|TRBV6-5|NA|TRBJ1-5
TGTGCCAGCAGCAGGGGCACACCACACAATCAGCCCCAGCATTTT
CASSRGTPHNQPQHF
>TRBD1|TRBV19|NA|TRBJ2-7
TGTGCCAGTAGTCACCCAGGACAGGGTTTTGGTGAGCAGTACTTC
CASSHPGQGFGEQYF
>NA|TRBV4-2|NA|TRBJ1-1
TGTGCCAGCAGCCAAGATCCAGGGTGGACTGAAGCTTTCTTT
CASSQDPGWTEAFF
>NA|TRBV30|NA|TRBJ1-1
TGTGCCTGGAGTGCCCAGCGAAATGAAGCTTTCTTT
CAWSAQRNEAFF
>NA|TRBV7-2|NA|TRBJ2-3
TGTGCCAGCAGCTTAGGCCAGCGGGGCACAGATACGCAGTATTTT
CASSLGQRGTDTQYF